The 21 T cell receptor beta chains below all came from one sample that was sequenced in a study of cytomegalovirus exposure and HLA in healthy donors. Sequencing was performed with immunoSEQ multiplex PCR; in TCRdb, only in-frame clones are kept and a portion is missing. The sample has about 200,000 clones; over 80% are singletons. Sequenced material: PBMCs. These receptor sequences come from a woman between 18 and 29 years old in good health and CMV-seronegative.

The J gene is TRBJ2-1, the V gene TRBV11-1; unclear D gene. Deletions cut 5 bases from V and 1 base from J, with 9 bases between. The CDR3 is 14 amino acids. CDR1 and CDR2 from the germline V gene are SGHAT and FQDESV (reference sequence). The CDR3 loop is CASSEERSYNEQFF. CDR3 nucleotide sequence: TGTGCCAGCAGCGAGGAGAGGTCCTACAATGAGCAGTTCTTC.

V is TRBV6-1 and J is TRBJ2-1; 11 bases are a match to TRBD2. Looked up from germline, CDR1 is MNHNS and CDR2 is SASEGT. The V and J ends lost 6 bases and 7 bases, in that order; junction bases with no gene match: 5. This CDR3 has 14 residues. DNA of the CDR3: TGTGCCAGCAGCTTAGCGGGGGGGCCGAATGAGCAGTTCTTC. It translates to CASSLAGGPNEQFF.

V gene TRBV5-1 combines with J gene TRBJ2-1, with TRBD2 matching 13 bases. CDR3 size: 17 residues. The ends lost 2 bases at V and 4 bases at J; junction bases unmatched: 6. CDR1 and CDR2 from the germline V gene are SGHRS and YFSETQ. CDR3 bases: TGCGCCAGCAGCTTTACTAGCGGGAGGGCCTCGTACAATGAGCAGTTCTTC. This encodes CASSFTSGRASYNEQFF.

The CDR3 region is CATSRDGRAEDTQYF. The CDR3 DNA reads as TGTGCCACCAGCAGAGACGGGAGGGCCGAGGATACGCAGTATTTT. The V and J genes are TRBV15 and TRBJ2-3; 8 bases match TRBD2. The CDR3 extends over 15 amino acids. In germline, CDR1 is LNHNV, CDR2 YYDKDF (reference sequence). J was trimmed by 6 bases and V by 0 bases; bases with no gene match: 5. Based on the CDR3 plus reference TRBV15 and TRBJ2-3, the full variable domain is DAMVIQNPRYQVTQFGKPVTLSCSQTLNHNVMYWYQQKSSQAPKLLFHYYDKDFNNEADTPDNFQSRRPNTSFCFLDIRSPGLGDTAMYLCATSRDGRAEDTQYFGPGTRLTVL.

The chain carries TRBV6-5 and TRBJ2-5; TRBD1 aligns across 8 bases. The J segment lost 5 bases and the V segment lost 7 bases, leaving 0 bases of the junction unmatched. Germline CDR1 is MNHEY and CDR2 is SVGAGI. CDR3 length: 11 residues. In nucleotides, the CDR3 is TGTGCCAGCAACAGGGGGGAGACCCAGTACTTC. It is translated as CASNRGETQYF.

As for this clone: An end of the junction does not agree with germline; a read error may underlie this. The rearrangement joins TRBV7-7 to TRBJ2-7; D gene uncertain. The CDR3 extends over 15 amino acids. Germline V CDR1 and CDR2: SSHAT, FNYEAQ (reference sequence). The CDR3, as DNA: TGTGCTAGCAGCCTGAATAGAGAAAGCTCCTACGAGCAGTACTTC. As protein: CASSLNRESSYEQYF.

The table lists this clone with a few counts. The chain combines TRBV27 with TRBJ2-7, with 8 bases aligning to TRBD1. In germline, CDR1 is MNHEY, CDR2 SMNVEV (reference sequence). This CDR3 spans 15 amino acids. Germline trimming cut 4 bases from V and 7 bases from J; bases unmatched to any gene: 12. Here the CDR3 reads CASSSVRTGLHEQYF. The CDR3 nucleotides are TGTGCCAGCAGTTCCGTTCGGACAGGGCTTCATGAGCAGTACTTC.

V gene TRBV5-1 combines with J gene TRBJ2-7; maybe TRBD1 (5 bases). The CDR3 covers 14 residues. V was cut by 4 bases and J by 5 bases, with 16 bases left in between. Per germline, CDR1 SGHRS and CDR2 YFSETQ. CDR3 protein: CASSLGRLGDEQYF. The CDR3 DNA is TGCGCCAGCAGCCTGGGGCGGCTCGGCGACGAGCAGTACTTC.

This clone was picked up one time. The chain carries TRBV13 and TRBJ1-1; TRBD1 aligns across 8 bases. The CDR3 sequence is 15 residues long. With V trimmed by 3 bases and J by 5 bases, 8 bases remained unmatched. The V gene's germline CDR1 is PRHDT and CDR2 FYEKMQ (reference sequence). Here the CDR3 DNA reads TGTGCCAGCAGCTTTTCAGGGGGCGCAAGGACTGAAGCTTTCTTT. It yields the protein CASSFSGGARTEAFF.

V usage is TRBV5-1 and J usage is TRBJ2-7; 12 bases line up with TRBD2. Germline CDR1 and CDR2: SGHRS and YFSETQ. This CDR3 spans 16 amino acids. Losses at the gene ends were 2 bases for V and 5 bases for J; bases not matched to a gene: 8. This chain's CDR3 is CASSFSTSGSFNEQYF. In DNA form, the CDR3 reads TGCGCCAGCAGCTTTTCGACTAGCGGGAGCTTCAACGAGCAGTACTTC.

V is TRBV5-1 and J is TRBJ1-1, with D perhaps matching TRBD1 (6 bases). In germline, CDR1 is SGHRS, CDR2 YFSETQ. Trimming pared 5 bases from V and 4 bases from J, leaving 12 bases between. CDR3 length equals 13 residues. CDR3 coding DNA: TGCGCCAGCAGTACAGGGTCGGGCACTGAAGCTTTCTTT. This translates into CASSTGSGTEAFF.

The chain combines TRBV6-5 with TRBJ2-1; D may match TRBD1 or TRBD2 (5 bases each). The CDR3 runs 14 residues. V lost 7 bases to trimming and J lost 5 bases, with 15 bases between them. Looked up from germline, CDR1 is MNHEY and CDR2 is SVGAGI. The CDR3 DNA sequence: TGTGCCAGCAATCCTCGGGGCAGAGACAATGAGCAGTTCTTC. Translation: CASNPRGRDNEQFF.

The chain joins TRBV7-2 to TRBJ1-4; 9 bases match TRBD1. Trimming took 4 bases from V and 4 from J; bases not matched to a gene: 4. The CDR3 loop spans 15 amino acids. CDR1 SGHTA and CDR2 FQGNSA come from the germline V gene. CDR3 amino acids: CASSWGQGYNEKLFF. As DNA, the CDR3 is TGTGCCAGCAGCTGGGGACAGGGATATAATGAAAAACTGTTTTTT.

The chain is built from TRBV21-1 and TRBJ2-1; TRBD1 is taken as the D call from the table, unchecked against the DNA. TRBV21-1 is designated a pseudogene. The CDR3 extends over 14 amino acids. CDR3 in DNA: TGTGCCAGCAGCAAAAGGCAGGACAGGAATGAGCAGTTCTTC. Translating it yields CASSKRQDRNEQFF.

The genes are TRBV6-6 and TRBJ1-5, with no clear D. The CDR3 length is 12 residues. The ends were cut back, 5 bases at V and 5 bases at J, with 7 bases in the middle. The germline gives CDR1 MNHNY, CDR2 SVGAGI (reference sequence). CDR3 sequence (DNA): TGTGCCAGCAGTCCAGGCGATCAGCCCCAGCATTTT. Protein product: CASSPGDQPQHF.

V is TRBV9 and J is TRBJ1-5; a weak D match, TRBD1 (5 bases). The CDR3 has 14 residues. CDR1 and CDR2 (germline): SGDLS, YYNGEE. V was trimmed by 0 bases and J by 10 bases, leaving 14 bases between them. For the CDR3, the DNA is TGTGCCAGCAGCGTAGGTTCAGGGATGGGACCCCAGCATTTT. It specifies CASSVGSGMGPQHF. Using reference TRBV9 and TRBJ1-5 for the parts outside the CDR3, the full variable domain is DSGVTQTPKHLITATGQRVTLRCSPRSGDLSVYWYQQSLDQGLQFLIQYYNGEERAKGNILERFSAQQFPDLHSELNLSSLELGDSALYFCASSVGSGMGPQHFGDGTRLSIL.

V gene TRBV2 combines with J gene TRBJ1-3, with D uncertain. The CDR3 spans 12 residues. Germline V gene sequence: CDR1 SNHLY, CDR2 FYNNEI. V was shortened by 8 bases and J by 2 bases, with 7 bases between the two germline ends. CDR3 region: CASLTPGNTIYF. For the CDR3, the DNA is TGTGCCAGCCTAACCCCTGGAAACACCATATATTTT.

The rearrangement links TRBV6-5 to TRBJ2-5; the match to TRBD2 covers 9 bases. V lost 2 bases to trimming and J lost 5 bases; unmatched junction nucleotides: 6. The length of the CDR3 is 15 residues. Looked up from germline, CDR1 is MNHEY and CDR2 is SVGAGI. CDR3 sequence (DNA): TGTGCCAGCAGTTACGACGGGACTAGCAAGGAGACCCAGTACTTC. Encoded protein: CASSYDGTSKETQYF.

The chain joins TRBV10-3 to TRBJ1-2, with a tentative D call TRBD1 (6 bases). V lost 0 bases and J 4 bases, leaving 12 bases between the germline ends. Germline lookup yields CDR1 ENHRY and CDR2 SYGVKD. This CDR3 region has 15 residues. CDR3 in DNA: TGTGCCATCAGTGAGTCGACAGGCAGAAGCTATGGCTACACCTTC. It translates to CAISESTGRSYGYTF.

This chain links TRBV10-3 with TRBJ1-2, with 8 bases fitting TRBD1. CDR3 length equals 16 residues. Germline assignment: CDR1 ENHRY and CDR2 SYGVKD. The J segment lost 8 bases and the V segment lost 3 bases, leaving 14 bases of the junction unmatched. The CDR3 loop is CAISEGTGGPSRGYTF. The CDR3 bases are TGTGCCATCAGTGAAGGGACAGGTGGACCCTCCCGCGGCTACACCTTC.

The rearrangement uses TRBV5-1 and TRBJ1-2; D call uncertain. CDR1 and CDR2 (germline): SGHRS, YFSETQ. The CDR3 is 14 residues long. The ends were cut back, 0 bases at V and 8 bases at J, with 14 bases in the middle. CDR3 residues: CASSLEPERNGYTF. In DNA, the CDR3 is TGCGCCAGCAGCTTGGAACCTGAAAGGAACGGCTACACCTTC.